Shown below are 15 T cell receptor beta chains from a single sample sequenced in a study of blood T cell repertoires in COVID-19. Generated by immunoSEQ multiplex PCR, the TCRdb table keeps only in-frame clones and is missing some. This sample has 150,000 to 200,000 clones, with approximately 86% found just once. The sequencing input was peripheral blood. The receptors come from a man between 60 and 75 years old with acute or convalescent COVID-19.

V and J are TRBV5-4 and TRBJ1-2; possible D gene TRBD1, 5 bases. The CDR3 has 15 amino acids. The V gene's germline CDR1 is SGHNT and CDR2 YYREEE (reference sequence). Trimming took 3 bases from V and 4 from J, leaving 16 bases between them. The CDR3 here is CASSYDQRGSYGYTF. CDR3 DNA: TGTGCCAGCAGCTATGATCAAAGGGGCAGCTATGGCTACACCTTC.

The chain links TRBV19 to TRBJ1-6, with 10 bases identical to TRBD1. Trimming at V came to 6 bases and at J to 6 bases, leaving 8 bases not matched to a gene. CDR1 and CDR2 (germline): LNHDA, SQIVND (reference sequence). This CDR3 has 16 residues. The CDR3 reads CASSPPRDRGNSPLHF. DNA for the CDR3: TGTGCCAGTAGCCCCCCTCGGGACAGGGGTAATTCACCCCTCCACTTT.

The chain carries TRBV9 and TRBJ2-1, with 11 bases identical to TRBD2. The CDR3 runs 15 residues. CDR1 SGDLS and CDR2 YYNGEE come from the germline V gene. Germline trimming cut 2 bases from V and 5 bases from J; bases unmatched to any gene: 3. CDR3: CASSVQLAGDNEQFF. The CDR3 DNA is TGTGCCAGCAGCGTTCAACTAGCGGGGGACAATGAGCAGTTCTTC.

The chain joins TRBV18 to TRBJ1-2; no definite D call. The CDR3 runs 13 residues. Trimming took off 5 bases at V and 1 base at J, with 8 bases between the two ends. Looked up from germline, CDR1 is KGHSH and CDR2 is LQKENI. CDR3 loop: CASSEAVNYGYTF. The CDR3, as DNA: TGTGCCAGCTCAGAGGCAGTTAACTATGGCTACACCTTC.

The CDR3: CASSQDRAGGGEQFF. The CDR3 DNA is TGTGCCAGCAGCCAAGATAGGGCAGGGGGCGGAGAGCAGTTCTTC. V and J are TRBV4-2 and TRBJ2-1, with 8 bases lining up with TRBD1. V lost 0 bases to trimming and J lost 10 bases; unmatched junction nucleotides: 8. CDR1 is LGHNA and CDR2 is YNFKEQ in the germline V gene. CDR3 length equals 15 residues.

The gene calls are TRBV5-6 and TRBJ1-1; D may be TRBD1 (5 bases). Trimming cost V 5 bases and J 3 bases, with 17 bases left between them. This CDR3 is built from 15 residues. CDR1 is SGHDT, CDR2 YYEEEE, per germline. CDR3 loop: CASSFRQSIHTEAFF. CDR3 in DNA: TGTGCCAGCAGTTTCAGACAGTCTATTCACACTGAAGCTTTCTTT.

This clone was seen a single time. CDR3: CASSYSPSASEAFF. The DNA for the CDR3 is TGTGCCAGCAGTTACTCTCCATCTGCCAGTGAAGCTTTCTTT. This rearrangement joins TRBV6-5 to TRBJ1-1; the D is unclear. The CDR3 is 14 residues long. The germline V gene has CDR1 MNHEY and CDR2 SVGAGI. V lost 0 bases to trimming and J lost 7 bases, with 12 bases between them.

The chain is built from TRBV5-4 and TRBJ2-7; a weak D match, TRBD2 (6 bases). The CDR3 is 12 amino acids. Germline V CDR1 and CDR2: SGHNT, YYREEE (reference sequence). V lost 2 bases to trimming and J lost 7 bases, with 10 bases between them. Here the CDR3 DNA reads TGTGCCAGCAGCTTCGGCGGGACGGAGCAGTACTTC. Residues: CASSFGGTEQYF.

This clone appeared once. The chain links TRBV2 to TRBJ2-7; D perhaps matches TRBD2 (5 bases). This CDR3 is 13 amino acids long. CDR1 and CDR2 from the germline V gene are SNHLY and FYNNEI. Between the trimmed V and J ends, which lost 7 bases and 0 bases, there was a span of 10 bases. As DNA, the CDR3 is TGTGCCAGCACTTCGGGAATCTCCTACGAGCAGTACTTC. This encodes CASTSGISYEQYF.

The chain uses TRBV2 and TRBJ1-6; D gene ambiguous. CDR1 is SNHLY, CDR2 FYNNEI, per germline. V lost 7 bases, J lost 3 bases, and 7 bases lay in between. The CDR3 contains 13 residues. The CDR3, as DNA: TGTGCCAGCAACGGGGACTATAATTCACCCCTCCACTTT. This codes for CASNGDYNSPLHF.

V gene TRBV5-1 combines with J gene TRBJ2-1; possible D gene TRBD2, 5 bases. Germline V gene lookup returns CDR1 SGHRS and CDR2 YFSETQ. Trimming removed 7 bases from V and 4 bases from J, with 12 bases in between. The CDR3 extends over 13 amino acids. The CDR3 nucleotides are TGCGCCAGCGGGGTAGGAGGTTACAATGAGCAGTTCTTC. Protein product: CASGVGGYNEQFF.

The chain combines TRBV7-2 with TRBJ2-1, with D maybe TRBD2 (5 bases). Germline CDR1 reads SGHTA; CDR2 reads FQGNSA. The CDR3 runs to 15 residues. V shed 6 bases and J shed 1 base, with 13 bases lying between them. CDR3 bases: TGTGCCAGCAGGTGGACGGGAACATCCTACAATGAGCAGTTCTTC. It yields the protein CASRWTGTSYNEQFF.

The chain uses TRBV20-1 and TRBJ2-3; a weak D match, TRBD2 (5 bases). There are 10 residues in the CDR3. With 1 base removed from V and 11 bases from J, the gap between germline ends came to 7 bases. Germline V CDR1 and CDR2: DFQATT, SNEGSKA (reference sequence). The CDR3 is CSARGGLQYF. The CDR3 nucleotides read TGCAGTGCTAGAGGAGGGTTGCAGTATTTT.

V and J are TRBV19 and TRBJ2-7; TRBD1 matches 7 bases. V was clipped by 5 bases and J by 6 bases; unmatched bases: 10. Looked up from germline, CDR1 is LNHDA and CDR2 is SQIVND (reference sequence). This CDR3 region has 14 residues. The DNA for the CDR3 is TGTGCCAGTAGTCCACAGACAGGGTATAGCGAGCAGTACTTC. Protein product: CASSPQTGYSEQYF.

The CDR3 DNA sequence: TGTGCCAGTAGTATAATGTTCGGGAGTGAGCAGTTCTTC. As protein: CASSIMFGSEQFF. The chain is built from TRBV19 and TRBJ2-1; D perhaps matches TRBD2 (6 bases). CDR3 length: 13 residues. Germline CDR1 is LNHDA and CDR2 is SQIVND (reference sequence). The germline V and J ends were trimmed by 2 bases and 9 bases, with 11 bases remaining between them.